Below, 3 T cell receptor beta chains from the same sample are listed, as sequenced in a study of naive and memory T cell subsets. A UMI-containing oligonucleotide was joined by 3' ligation to the TCR cDNA template. Amplification of ligated cDNA took four PCR rounds with SP2 and nested alpha and beta constant primers. TCRdb reanalysed the 5' RACE reads using MiXCR and keeps one entry per CDR3 protein. In the table there are 50,000 to 60,000 distinct CDR3 sequences, about 7.1% of which are singletons. These receptors all come from a female donor in good health.

This clonotype has only a few counts. The gene calls are TRBV7-3 and TRBJ2-3; D not resolved. V was clipped by 5 bases and J by 5 bases, with 8 bases between them. The CDR3 has 12 residues. Germline CDR1 and CDR2: SGHTA and FQGTGA. This CDR3 is CASSRPGDTQYF. The CDR3 bases are TGTGCCAGCAGCCGTCCTGGAGATACGCAGTATTTT.

This clonotype was seen repeatedly, ten times or more. The rearrangement joins TRBV5-4 to TRBJ2-3, with D possibly TRBD2 on 6 matching bases. Trimming left V 0 bases short and J 0 bases short, with 11 bases between. Germline CDR1 is SGHNT and CDR2 is YYREEE (reference sequence). This CDR3 has 16 amino acids. Written as DNA, the CDR3 is TGTGCCAGCAGCTTGGATGCTCGGGGGAGCACAGATACGCAGTATTTT. It translates to CASSLDARGSTDTQYF.

This chain links TRBV6-2 or TRBV6-3 with TRBJ2-1, with a possible D match to TRBD2 (6 bases). Germline-derived CDR1 and CDR2 are MNHEY and SVGEGT. CDR3 size: 17 residues. V was clipped by 2 bases and J by 7 bases, with 21 bases between them. The CDR3 region has the DNA TGTGCCAGCAGTTACGCGGCAGGTGGGGGAGGACCTAATGAGCAGTTCTTC. Translation: CASSYAAGGGGPNEQFF.